This T cell receptor beta chain appears in the sequencing data of a study of radiotherapy plus CTLA-4 blockade in lung cancer. Produced via immunoSEQ multiplex PCR; TCRdb's table is partial and in-frame only. The sample lists roughly 71,000 clones, 78% occurring once. The ends were cut back, 1 base at V and 2 bases at J, with 18 bases in the middle. Germline V gene data show CDR1 as GTSNPN and CDR2 as SVGIG (reference sequence). The length of the CDR3 is 17 residues. Study outcomes and limitations: Response was reportedly best predicted by early blood T cell clone dynamics, with interferon-beta. Researchers report tumor-derived TCR clones expanding in blood after radiotherapy plus ipilimumab.

Enrolled patients, whose metastatic non-small-cell lung cancer was chemo-refractory, received focal radiation plus CTLA-4 blockade with ipilimumab. This clone turned up a few times. The antigen remains undetermined. The TCR was taken from a human donor with non-small cell lung cancer who had a complete response to radiotherapy plus ipilimumab. The chain joins TRBV30 to TRBJ1-5; D may be TRBD1 (5 bases). The input for sequencing was peripheral blood, taken from a patient treated with radiotherapy plus ipilimumab. CDR3 in amino acids: CAWSDVIPGQGNQPQHF. The CDR3 DNA is TGTGCCTGGAGTGATGTGATACCAGGACAAGGCAATCAGCCCCAGCATTTT.